This T cell receptor (beta chain) comes out of a study of long-term antiretroviral therapy in people with HIV. Germline CDR1 is LNHDA and CDR2 is SQIVND (reference sequence). This CDR3 spans 11 amino acids. V was trimmed by 4 bases and J by 5 bases, leaving 3 bases between them. Sequencing used immunoSEQ v3.0 at survey level. TCRdb keeps only in-frame clones here, not all; method: immunoSEQ multiplex PCR. The table includes 30,000 to 40,000 clones, roughly 80% detected once. This material consisted of unsorted PBMCs, taken 1.5 years after starting antiretroviral therapy. The TCR was taken from a man aged 18 to 30 with HIV. This chain joins TRBV19 and TRBJ2-1; D not certain. The CDR3 loop reads CASSNDNEQFF. In DNA, the CDR3 is TGTGCCAGTAGTAATGACAATGAGCAGTTCTTC.